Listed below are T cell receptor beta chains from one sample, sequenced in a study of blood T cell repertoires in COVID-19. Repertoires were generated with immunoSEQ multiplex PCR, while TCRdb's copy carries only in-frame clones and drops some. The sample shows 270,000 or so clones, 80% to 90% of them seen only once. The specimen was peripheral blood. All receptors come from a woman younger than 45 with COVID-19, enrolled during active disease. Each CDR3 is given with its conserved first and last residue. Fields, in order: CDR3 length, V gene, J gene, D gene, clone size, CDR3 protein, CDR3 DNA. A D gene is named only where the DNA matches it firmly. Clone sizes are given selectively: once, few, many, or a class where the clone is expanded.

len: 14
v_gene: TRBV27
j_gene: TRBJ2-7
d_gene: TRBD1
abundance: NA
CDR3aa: CASSPGQGAPGQYF
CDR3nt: TGTGCCAGCAGTCCGGGACAGGGGGCGCCTGGGCAGTACTTC

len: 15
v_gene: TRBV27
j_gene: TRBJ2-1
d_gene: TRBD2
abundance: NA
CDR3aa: CASSLSGGAGNEQFF
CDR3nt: TGTGCCAGCAGTCTTAGCGGGGGGGCTGGCAATGAGCAGTTCTTC

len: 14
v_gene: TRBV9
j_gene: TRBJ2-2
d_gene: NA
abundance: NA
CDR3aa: CASSVTSVAGELFF
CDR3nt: TGTGCCAGCAGCGTAACCAGCGTGGCCGGGGAGCTGTTTTTT

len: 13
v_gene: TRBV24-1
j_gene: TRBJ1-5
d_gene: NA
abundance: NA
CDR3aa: CATSAGRNQPQHF
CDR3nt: TGTGCCACCAGTGCTGGGAGAAATCAGCCCCAGCATTTT

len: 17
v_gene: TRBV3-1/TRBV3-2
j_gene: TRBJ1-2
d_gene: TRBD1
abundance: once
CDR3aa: CASSRTITRQGMRGYTF
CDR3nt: TGTGCCAGCAGCCGAACTATTACCCGACAGGGGATGAGAGGCTACACCTTC

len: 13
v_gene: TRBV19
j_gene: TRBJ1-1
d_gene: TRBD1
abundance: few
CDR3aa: CASRTGQTVEAFF
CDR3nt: TGTGCCAGTAGAACGGGACAGACTGTTGAAGCTTTCTTT

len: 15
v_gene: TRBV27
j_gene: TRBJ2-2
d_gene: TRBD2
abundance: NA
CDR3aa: CASSNGLAGTGELFF
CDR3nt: TGTGCCAGCAGTAACGGACTAGCAGGCACCGGGGAGCTGTTTTTT

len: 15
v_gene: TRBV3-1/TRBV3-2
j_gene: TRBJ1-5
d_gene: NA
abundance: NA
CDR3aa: CASSPQGLNNQPQHF
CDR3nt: TGTGCCAGCAGCCCTCAGGGTCTGAACAATCAGCCCCAGCATTTT

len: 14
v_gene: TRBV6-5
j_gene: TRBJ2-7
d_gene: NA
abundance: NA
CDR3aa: CASSYGPGTYEQYF
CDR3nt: TGTGCCAGCAGTTACGGGCCAGGGACCTACGAGCAGTACTTC

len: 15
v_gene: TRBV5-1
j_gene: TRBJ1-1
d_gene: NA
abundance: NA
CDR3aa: CASSFDPRGPTEAFF
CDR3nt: TGCGCCAGCAGCTTCGACCCCAGGGGCCCCACTGAAGCTTTCTTT

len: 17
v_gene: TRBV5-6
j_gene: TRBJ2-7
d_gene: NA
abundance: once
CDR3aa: CASSLTGPEGTTYEQYF
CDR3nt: TGTGCCAGCAGCTTGACAGGTCCGGAGGGGACCACCTACGAGCAGTACTTC

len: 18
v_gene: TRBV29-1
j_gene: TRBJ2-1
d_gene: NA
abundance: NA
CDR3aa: CSVFGVPSPVSSYNEQFF
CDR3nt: TGCAGCGTTTTCGGGGTGCCCAGTCCGGTCTCCTCCTACAATGAGCAGTTCTTC